This TCR beta chain was captured by sequencing in a study of blood T cell repertoires in COVID-19. About the research overall: Samples taken during acute and convalescent COVID-19 were collected in the United States, Italy and Spain.

V shed 0 bases, J shed 7 bases, and the junction held 9 bases outside the gene matches. Germline lookup yields CDR1 SGHTA and CDR2 FQGNSA. The CDR3 is 16 residues long. Original handling: Reference gene primer amplification gave nucleated cell count estimates. Libraries were prepared by immunoSEQ multiplex PCR; TCRdb keeps only in-frame clonotypes and omits some of them. The V and J calls and clone size were taken over from that table, and D and trimming were inferred from the DNA. The sample yields just under 150,000 clones, about 80% seen once. The sequence came from a human donor in a cohort sampled during active COVID-19. This chain connects TRBV7-2 to TRBJ2-7; 10 bases are shared with TRBD2. The sequencing input was peripheral blood. CDR3 region: CASSLARSGGAGEQYF. The CDR3 nucleotides read TGTGCCAGCAGCTTAGCCCGGAGCGGGGGGGCCGGGGAGCAGTACTTC.